The entry below describes one T cell receptor beta chain. Its specificity is not known. This sample stems from a study of vaccination and CD4 T cells after COVID-19. The CDR3 sequence is 16 residues long. The germline CDR1 and CDR2 sequences are MNHEY and SVGAGI. The trim removed 0 bases at V and 5 bases at J, leaving 8 bases unmatched. With the Oncomine TCR Beta short-read assay, DNA from cultured CD4+ T cells was sequenced. TCRdb analysed the PCR reads with MiXCR anew, one entry per CDR3 protein. This sample has about 15,000 distinct CDR3 sequences; about 76% occur once, and the top ten carry about 16%. The treatment here: 10-day PBMC culture with coronavirus spike peptide pools or control peptides (ViraFEST assay).

What was sequenced was CD4+ T cells from blood, cultured in vitro. This TCR derives from a human donor who had recovered from COVID-19. The V gene is TRBV6-5, the J gene TRBJ2-3; 7 bases map to TRBD2. The DNA for the CDR3 is TGTGCCAGCAGTTACTCCCGAATAGCGGGCCAAGATACGCAGTATTTT. Its protein is CASSYSRIAGQDTQYF.